This TCR beta chain is from a study of cytomegalovirus exposure and HLA in healthy donors. The ends lost 11 bases at V and 3 bases at J; junction bases unmatched: 3. The CDR3 length is 13 residues. The germline gives CDR1 SNHLY, CDR2 FYNNEI. The PCR contained 60 Vbeta and 13 Jbeta primers. The data were produced by immunoSEQ multiplex PCR, yet TCRdb's version contains in-frame clones alone and is incomplete. The table has more than 80,000 clones, about two thirds seen once. The receptor was isolated from a boy younger than 18 in good health and CMV-seronegative. V and J are TRBV2 and TRBJ1-6, with 8 bases aligning to TRBD1. Sequenced sample: PBMCs. The CDR3 DNA reads as TGTGCCGGCGGACAGGGCTATAATTCACCCCTCCACTTT. This gives the protein CAGGQGYNSPLHF.